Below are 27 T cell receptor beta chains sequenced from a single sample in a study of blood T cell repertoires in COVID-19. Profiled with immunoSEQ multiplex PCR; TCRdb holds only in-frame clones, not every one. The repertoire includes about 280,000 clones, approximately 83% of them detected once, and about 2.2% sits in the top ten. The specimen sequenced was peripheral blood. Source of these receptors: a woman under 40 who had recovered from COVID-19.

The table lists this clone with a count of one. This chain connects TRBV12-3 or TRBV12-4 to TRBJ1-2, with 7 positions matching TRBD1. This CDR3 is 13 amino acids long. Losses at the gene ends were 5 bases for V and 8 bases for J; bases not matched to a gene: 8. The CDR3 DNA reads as TGTGCCAGCAGTATAGACAGGGTTCGGGGCTACACCTTC. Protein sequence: CASSIDRVRGYTF.

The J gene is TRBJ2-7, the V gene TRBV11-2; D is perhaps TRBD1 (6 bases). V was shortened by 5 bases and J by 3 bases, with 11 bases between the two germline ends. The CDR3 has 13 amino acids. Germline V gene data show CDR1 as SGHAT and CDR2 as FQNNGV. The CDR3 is CASSPRTVYEQYF. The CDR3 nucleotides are TGTGCCAGCAGCCCGAGGACAGTCTACGAGCAGTACTTC.

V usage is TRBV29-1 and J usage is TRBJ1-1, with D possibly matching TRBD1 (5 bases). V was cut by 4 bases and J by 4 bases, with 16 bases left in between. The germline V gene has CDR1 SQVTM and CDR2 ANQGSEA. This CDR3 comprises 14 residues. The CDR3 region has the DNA TGCAGCGTTGTTCAGGGCCCTCTGGCCACTGAAGCTTTCTTT. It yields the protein CSVVQGPLATEAFF.

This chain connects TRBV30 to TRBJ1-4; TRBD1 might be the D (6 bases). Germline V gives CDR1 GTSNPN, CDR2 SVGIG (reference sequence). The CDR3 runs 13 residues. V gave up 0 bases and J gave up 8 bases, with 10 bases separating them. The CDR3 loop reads CAWSVYGGEKLFF. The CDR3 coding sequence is TGTGCCTGGAGTGTATATGGGGGCGAAAAACTGTTTTTT.

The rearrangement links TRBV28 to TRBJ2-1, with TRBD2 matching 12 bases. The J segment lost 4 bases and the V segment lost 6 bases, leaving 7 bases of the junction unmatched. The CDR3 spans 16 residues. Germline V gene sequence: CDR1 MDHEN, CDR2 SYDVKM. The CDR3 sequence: CASRGAGLAGYNEQFF. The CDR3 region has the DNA TGTGCCAGCAGGGGCGCCGGACTAGCGGGGTACAATGAGCAGTTCTTC.

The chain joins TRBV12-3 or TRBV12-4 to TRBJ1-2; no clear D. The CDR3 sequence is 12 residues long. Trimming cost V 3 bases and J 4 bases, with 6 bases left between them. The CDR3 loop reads CASSFTGYGYTF. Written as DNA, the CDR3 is TGTGCCAGCAGTTTCACGGGCTATGGCTACACCTTC.

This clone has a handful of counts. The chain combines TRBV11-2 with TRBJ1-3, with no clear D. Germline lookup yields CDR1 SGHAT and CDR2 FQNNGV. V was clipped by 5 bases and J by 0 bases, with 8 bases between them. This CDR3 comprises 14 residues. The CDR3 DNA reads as TGTGCCAGCAGCGTAGGACTCTCTGGAAACACCATATATTTT. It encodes CASSVGLSGNTIYF.

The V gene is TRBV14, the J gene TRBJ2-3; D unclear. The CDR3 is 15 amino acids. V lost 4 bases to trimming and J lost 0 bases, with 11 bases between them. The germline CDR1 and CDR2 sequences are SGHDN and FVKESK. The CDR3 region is CASSPDGTSTDTQYF. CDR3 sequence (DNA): TGTGCCAGCAGCCCAGACGGTACTAGCACAGATACGCAGTATTTT.

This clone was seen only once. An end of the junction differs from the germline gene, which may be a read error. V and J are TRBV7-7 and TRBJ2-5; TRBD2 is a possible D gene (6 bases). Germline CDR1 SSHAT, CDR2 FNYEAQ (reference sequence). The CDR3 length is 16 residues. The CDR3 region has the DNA TGTGCTAGCAGCGAAGGGATCGGGGGAGTTGGAGAGACCCAGTACTTC. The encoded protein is CASSEGIGGVGETQYF.

The CDR3 DNA reads TGCAGCGGAATGGGGACTTACAATGAGCAGTTCTTC. Residues: CSGMGTYNEQFF. V and J are TRBV29-1 and TRBJ2-1, with a tentative D call TRBD2 (6 bases). The CDR3 totals 12 residues. Looked up from germline, CDR1 is SQVTM and CDR2 is ANQGSEA. V gave up 7 bases and J gave up 4 bases, with 11 bases separating them.

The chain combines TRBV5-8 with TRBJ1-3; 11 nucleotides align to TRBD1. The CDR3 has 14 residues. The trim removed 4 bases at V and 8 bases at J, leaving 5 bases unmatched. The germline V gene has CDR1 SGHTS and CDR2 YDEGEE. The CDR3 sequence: CASSRGTGGDTIYF. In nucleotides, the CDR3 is TGTGCCAGCAGCAGGGGGACAGGGGGAGACACCATATATTTT.

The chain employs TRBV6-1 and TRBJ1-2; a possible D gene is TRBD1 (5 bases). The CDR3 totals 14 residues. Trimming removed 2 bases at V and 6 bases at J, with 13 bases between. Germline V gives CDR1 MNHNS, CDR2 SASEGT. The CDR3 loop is CASSELGRAHGYTF. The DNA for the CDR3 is TGTGCCAGCAGTGAACTGGGCAGGGCTCATGGCTACACCTTC.

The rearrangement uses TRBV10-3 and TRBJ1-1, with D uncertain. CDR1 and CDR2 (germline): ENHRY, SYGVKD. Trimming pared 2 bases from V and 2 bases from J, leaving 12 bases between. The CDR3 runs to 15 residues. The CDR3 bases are TGTGCCATCAGTGAGGTCGGAGGAGCCAACACTGAAGCTTTCTTT. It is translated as CAISEVGGANTEAFF.

In nucleotides, the CDR3 is TGTGCCAGCAGTAACCCGTTGGAGAGGGAAGCTTTCTTT. Its translation is CASSNPLEREAFF. J is TRBJ1-1 and V is TRBV2; D is undetermined. The V end lost 5 bases, the J end lost 8 bases, and 15 bases lay between the germline ends. Germline assignment: CDR1 SNHLY and CDR2 FYNNEI. The CDR3 runs to 13 residues.

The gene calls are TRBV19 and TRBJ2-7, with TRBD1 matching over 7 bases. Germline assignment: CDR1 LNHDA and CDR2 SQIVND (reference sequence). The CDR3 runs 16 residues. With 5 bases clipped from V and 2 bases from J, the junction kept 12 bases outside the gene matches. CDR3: CASSFPYRGSAYEQYF. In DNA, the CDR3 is TGTGCCAGTAGTTTCCCTTACAGGGGAAGCGCCTACGAGCAGTACTTC.

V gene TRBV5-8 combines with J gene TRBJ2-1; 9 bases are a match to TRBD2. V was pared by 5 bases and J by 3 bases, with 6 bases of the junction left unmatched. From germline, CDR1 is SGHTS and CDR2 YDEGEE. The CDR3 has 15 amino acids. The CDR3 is CASSWGTSNYNEQFF. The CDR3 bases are TGTGCCAGCAGTTGGGGGACTAGCAACTACAATGAGCAGTTCTTC.

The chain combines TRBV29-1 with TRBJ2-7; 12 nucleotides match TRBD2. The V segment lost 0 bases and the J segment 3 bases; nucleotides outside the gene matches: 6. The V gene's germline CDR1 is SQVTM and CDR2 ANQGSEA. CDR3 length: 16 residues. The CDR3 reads CSVEDYGLAGLYEQYF. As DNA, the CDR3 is TGCAGCGTTGAAGATTATGGACTAGCGGGACTCTACGAGCAGTACTTC.

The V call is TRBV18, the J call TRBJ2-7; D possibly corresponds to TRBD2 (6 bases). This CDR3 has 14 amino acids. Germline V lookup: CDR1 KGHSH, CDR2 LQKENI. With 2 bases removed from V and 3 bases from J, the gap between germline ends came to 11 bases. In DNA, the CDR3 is TGTGCCAGCTCACCAGGGCGGGGCGACTACGAGCAGTACTTC. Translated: CASSPGRGDYEQYF.

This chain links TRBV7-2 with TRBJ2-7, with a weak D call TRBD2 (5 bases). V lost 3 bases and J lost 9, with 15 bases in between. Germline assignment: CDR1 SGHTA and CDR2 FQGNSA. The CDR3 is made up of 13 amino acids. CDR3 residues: CASSFGLQGSQYF. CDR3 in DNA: TGTGCCAGCAGCTTCGGACTCCAAGGATCGCAGTACTTC.

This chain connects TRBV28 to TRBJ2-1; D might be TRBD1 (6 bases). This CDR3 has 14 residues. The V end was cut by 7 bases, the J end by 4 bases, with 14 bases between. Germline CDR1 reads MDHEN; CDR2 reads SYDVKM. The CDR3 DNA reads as TGTGCCAGCACGGACAGTAGCGCGTACAATGAGCAGTTCTTC. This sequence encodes CASTDSSAYNEQFF.

CDR3 sequence: CASYRATPPGEQYF. CDR3 nucleotides: TGTGCCAGCTACCGCGCCACCCCTCCAGGAGAGCAGTACTTC. V is TRBV18 and J is TRBJ2-7, with D unresolved. The germline V gene has CDR1 KGHSH and CDR2 LQKENI. The CDR3 runs 14 residues. Trimming pared 7 bases from V and 7 bases from J, leaving 20 bases between.

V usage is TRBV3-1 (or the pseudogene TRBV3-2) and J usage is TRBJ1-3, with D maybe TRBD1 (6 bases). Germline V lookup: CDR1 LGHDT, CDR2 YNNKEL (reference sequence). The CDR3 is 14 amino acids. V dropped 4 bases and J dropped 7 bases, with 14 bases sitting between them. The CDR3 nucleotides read TGTGCCAGCAGCCGGGACACCACAGGGAACACCATATATTTT. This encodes CASSRDTTGNTIYF.

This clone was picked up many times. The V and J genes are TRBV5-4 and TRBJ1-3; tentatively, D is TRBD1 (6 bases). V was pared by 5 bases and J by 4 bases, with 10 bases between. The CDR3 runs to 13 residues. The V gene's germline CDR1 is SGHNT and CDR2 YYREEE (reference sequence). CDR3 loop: CASSRTVGNTIYF. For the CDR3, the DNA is TGTGCCAGCAGTCGGACAGTAGGAAACACCATATATTTT.

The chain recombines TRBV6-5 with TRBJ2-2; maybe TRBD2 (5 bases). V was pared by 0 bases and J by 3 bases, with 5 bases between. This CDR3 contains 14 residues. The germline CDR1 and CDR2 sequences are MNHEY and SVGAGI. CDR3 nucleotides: TGTGCCAGCAGTTACTCCGGGGACACCGGGGAGCTGTTTTTT. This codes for CASSYSGDTGELFF.

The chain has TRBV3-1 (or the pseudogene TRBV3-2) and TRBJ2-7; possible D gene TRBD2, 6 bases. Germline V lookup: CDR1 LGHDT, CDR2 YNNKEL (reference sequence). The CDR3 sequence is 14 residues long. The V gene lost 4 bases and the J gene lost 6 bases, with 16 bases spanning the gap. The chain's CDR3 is CASSLTRSMGEQYF. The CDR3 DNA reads TGTGCCAGCAGCCTGACTAGGAGTATGGGCGAGCAGTACTTC.

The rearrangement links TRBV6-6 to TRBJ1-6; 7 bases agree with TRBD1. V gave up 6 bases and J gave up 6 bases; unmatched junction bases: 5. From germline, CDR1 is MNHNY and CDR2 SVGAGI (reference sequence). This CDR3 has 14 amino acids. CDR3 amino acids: CASRPGQINSPLHF. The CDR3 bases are TGTGCCAGCAGACCGGGACAGATTAATTCACCCCTCCACTTT.

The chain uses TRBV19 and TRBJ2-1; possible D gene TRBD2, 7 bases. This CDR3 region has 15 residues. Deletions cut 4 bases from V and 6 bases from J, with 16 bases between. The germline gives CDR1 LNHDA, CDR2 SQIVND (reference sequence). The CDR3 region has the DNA TGTGCCAGTAGTACAGCGGCGGGGGCCCCCAATGAGCAGTTCTTC. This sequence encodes CASSTAAGAPNEQFF.